This entry features one T cell receptor (beta chain) sequence. What it recognizes is unknown. Within the sample, other DNA sequences also encode this same CDR3. V was trimmed by 0 bases and J by 1 base, leaving 8 bases between them. Germline CDR1 and CDR2: SGHNT and YYREEE (reference sequence). CDR3 length equals 14 residues. This sample was taken from a study of siplizumab effects on memory and regulatory T cells. General observations from the study: Naive T cells looked more diverse than memory cells, and they looked like major contributors to the alloresponse. Most alloreactive clones went unmapped to unstimulated subsets; only a minor fraction mapped. Siplizumab significantly brought down the alloreactive sequences that trace back to unstimulated CD4+ memory cells.

Roughly 94,000 TCR templates were assayed per sample. The protocol was immunoSEQ multiplex PCR, while the TCRdb copy is restricted to in-frame clones and leaves out a portion. The data contain approximately 75,000 clones, around 93% of them singletons. The sample consisted of CD8+ T cells sorted from blood. The TCR was taken from a human donor in good health. The genes are TRBV5-4 and TRBJ2-7; D gene ambiguous. CDR3 protein: CASSLAAGSYEQYF. CDR3 DNA: TGTGCCAGCAGCTTGGCTGCCGGATCCTACGAGCAGTACTTC.